This T cell receptor beta chain was sequenced in a study of T cell repertoires in cytomegalovirus infection. This CDR3 is built from 15 residues. CDR1 is SGHVS and CDR2 is FNYEAQ in the germline V gene. The V gene lost 4 bases and the J gene lost 0 bases, with 12 bases spanning the gap. TCRdb processed the reads anew with MiXCR; each CDR3 protein has one entry. The data show roughly 990,000 distinct CDR3 sequences, with around 32% seen just once and around 15% held by the top ten. As to this clonotype: The antigen is undetermined.

Material: cultured CD8+ T cells from PBMCs, obtained from culture after CMV antigen stimulation. This clonotype was obtained from a human donor in good health (CMV status not recorded). Some clones in this sample may be carry-over from other donors' samples. This sequence joins TRBV7-6 and TRBJ1-2; the D gene is possibly TRBD1 (6 bases). In DNA, the CDR3 is TGTGCCAGCAGCTCCGGGGGGCAGGCTAACTATGGCTACACCTTC. Protein product: CASSSGGQANYGYTF.